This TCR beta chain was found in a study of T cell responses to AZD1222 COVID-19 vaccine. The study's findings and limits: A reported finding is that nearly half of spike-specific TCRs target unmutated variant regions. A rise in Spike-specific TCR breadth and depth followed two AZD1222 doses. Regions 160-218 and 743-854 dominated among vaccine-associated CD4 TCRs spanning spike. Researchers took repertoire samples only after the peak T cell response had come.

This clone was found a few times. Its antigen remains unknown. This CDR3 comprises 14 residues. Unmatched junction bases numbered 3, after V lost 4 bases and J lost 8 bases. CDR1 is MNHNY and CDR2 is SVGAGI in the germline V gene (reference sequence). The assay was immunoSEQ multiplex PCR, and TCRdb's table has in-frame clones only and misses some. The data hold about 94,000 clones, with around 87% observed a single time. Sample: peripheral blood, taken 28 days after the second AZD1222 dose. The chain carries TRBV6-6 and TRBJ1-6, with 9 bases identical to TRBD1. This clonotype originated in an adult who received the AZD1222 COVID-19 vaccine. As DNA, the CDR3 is TGTGCCAGCAGTTGGAGACAGGGGGATTCACCCCTCCACTTT. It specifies CASSWRQGDSPLHF.